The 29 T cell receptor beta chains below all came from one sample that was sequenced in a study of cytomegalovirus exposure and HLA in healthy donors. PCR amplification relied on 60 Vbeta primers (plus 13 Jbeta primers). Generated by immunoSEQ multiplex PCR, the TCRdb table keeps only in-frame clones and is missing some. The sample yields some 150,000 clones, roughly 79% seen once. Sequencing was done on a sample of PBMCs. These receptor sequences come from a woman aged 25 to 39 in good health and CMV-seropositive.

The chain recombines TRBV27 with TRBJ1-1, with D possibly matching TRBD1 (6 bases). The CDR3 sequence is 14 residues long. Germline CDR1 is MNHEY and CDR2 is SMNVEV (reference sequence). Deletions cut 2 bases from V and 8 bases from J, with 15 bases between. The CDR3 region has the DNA TGTGCCAGCAGTTTAAGCCCCGGGACAAGAGAAGCTTTCTTT. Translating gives CASSLSPGTREAFF.

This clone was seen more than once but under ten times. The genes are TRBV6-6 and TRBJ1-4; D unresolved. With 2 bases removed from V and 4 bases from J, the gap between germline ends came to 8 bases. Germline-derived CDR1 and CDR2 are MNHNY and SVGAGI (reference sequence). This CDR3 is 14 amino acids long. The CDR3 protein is CASSYIQINEKLFF. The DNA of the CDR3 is TGTGCCAGCAGTTACATACAGATTAATGAAAAACTGTTTTTT.

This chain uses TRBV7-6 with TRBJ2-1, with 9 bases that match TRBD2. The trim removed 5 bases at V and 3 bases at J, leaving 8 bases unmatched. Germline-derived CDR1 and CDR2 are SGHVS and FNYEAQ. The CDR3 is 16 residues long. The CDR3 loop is CASSSPTSGIYNEQFF. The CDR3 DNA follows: TGTGCCAGCAGCAGTCCGACTAGCGGCATCTACAATGAGCAGTTCTTC.

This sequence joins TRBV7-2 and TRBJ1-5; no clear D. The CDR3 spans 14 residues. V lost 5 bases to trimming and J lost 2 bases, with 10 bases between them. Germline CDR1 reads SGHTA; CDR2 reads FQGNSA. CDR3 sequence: CASSLGGGNQPQHF. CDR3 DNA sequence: TGTGCCAGCAGCCTGGGAGGAGGCAATCAGCCCCAGCATTTT.

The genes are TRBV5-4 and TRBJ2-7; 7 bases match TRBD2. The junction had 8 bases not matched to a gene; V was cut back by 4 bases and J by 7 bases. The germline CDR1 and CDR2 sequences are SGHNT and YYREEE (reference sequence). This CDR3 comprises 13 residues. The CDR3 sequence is CASSMEGGWEQYF. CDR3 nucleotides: TGTGCCAGCAGCATGGAGGGAGGGTGGGAGCAGTACTTC.

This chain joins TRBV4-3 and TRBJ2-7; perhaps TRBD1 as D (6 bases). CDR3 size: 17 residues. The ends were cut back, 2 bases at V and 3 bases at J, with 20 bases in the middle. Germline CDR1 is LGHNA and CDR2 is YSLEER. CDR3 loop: CASSQSPTGTDYYEQYF. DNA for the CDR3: TGCGCCAGCAGCCAATCCCCCACAGGGACCGACTACTACGAGCAGTACTTC.

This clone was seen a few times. The CDR3 sequence: CASSVGGTGVAYGYTF. The CDR3 nucleotides are TGTGCCAGCAGCGTAGGAGGCACAGGGGTCGCCTATGGCTACACCTTC. The chain links TRBV9 to TRBJ1-2; 7 bases match TRBD1. Germline V gene lookup returns CDR1 SGDLS and CDR2 YYNGEE. The CDR3 loop spans 16 amino acids. With V trimmed by 0 bases and J by 4 bases, 9 bases remained unmatched.

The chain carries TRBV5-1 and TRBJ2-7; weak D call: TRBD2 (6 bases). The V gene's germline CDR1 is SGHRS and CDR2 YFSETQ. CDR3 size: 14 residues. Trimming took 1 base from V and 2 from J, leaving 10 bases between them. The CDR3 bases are TGCGCCAGCAGCTTGTTAGCGGATACCTACGAGCAGTACTTC. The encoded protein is CASSLLADTYEQYF.

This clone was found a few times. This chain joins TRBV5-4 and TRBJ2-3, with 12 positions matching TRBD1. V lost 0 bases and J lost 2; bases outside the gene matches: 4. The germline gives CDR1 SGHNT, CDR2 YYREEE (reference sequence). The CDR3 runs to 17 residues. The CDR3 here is CASSLGGTGGITDTQYF. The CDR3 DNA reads TGTGCCAGCAGCTTGGGCGGGACAGGGGGCATCACAGATACGCAGTATTTT.

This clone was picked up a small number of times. The CDR3 DNA reads TGTGCCAGCAGCGGCGGACGGACTTTTGATGCGCAGTACTTC. Translation gives CASSGGRTFDAQYF. V gene TRBV9 combines with J gene TRBJ2-7; D may be TRBD2 (5 bases). This CDR3 region has 14 residues. The V and J ends lost 3 bases and 9 bases respectively, with 19 bases between them. Germline V lookup: CDR1 SGDLS, CDR2 YYNGEE.

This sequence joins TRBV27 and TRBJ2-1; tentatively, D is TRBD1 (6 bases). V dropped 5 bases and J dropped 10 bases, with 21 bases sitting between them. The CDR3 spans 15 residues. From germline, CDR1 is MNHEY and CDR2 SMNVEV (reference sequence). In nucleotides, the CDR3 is TGTGCCAGCAGTCCTACCCCGGGACCCACAGGGGAGCAGTTCTTC. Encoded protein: CASSPTPGPTGEQFF.

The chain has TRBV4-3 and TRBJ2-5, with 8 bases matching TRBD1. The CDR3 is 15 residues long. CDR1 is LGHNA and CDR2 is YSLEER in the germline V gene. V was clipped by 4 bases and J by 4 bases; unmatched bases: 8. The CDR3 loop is CASSPGSGGPETQYF. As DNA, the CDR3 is TGCGCCAGCAGCCCTGGTTCAGGGGGCCCAGAGACCCAGTACTTC.

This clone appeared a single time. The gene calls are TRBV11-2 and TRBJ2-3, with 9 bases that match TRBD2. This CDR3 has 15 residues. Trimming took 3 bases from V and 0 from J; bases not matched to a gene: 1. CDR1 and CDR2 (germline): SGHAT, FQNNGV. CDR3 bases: TGTGCCAGCAGCTTTACTAGCGGGAGCACAGATACGCAGTATTTT. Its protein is CASSFTSGSTDTQYF. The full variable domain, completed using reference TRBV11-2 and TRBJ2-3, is EAGVAQSPRYKIIEKRQSVAFWCNPISGHATLYWYQQILGQGPKLLIQFQNNGVVDDSQLPKDRFSAERLKGVDSTLKIQPAKLEDSAVYLCASSFTSGSTDTQYFGPGTRLTVL.

CDR3 region: CAWERGGAGELFF. CDR3 nucleotide sequence: TGTGCCTGGGAGAGGGGAGGCGCCGGGGAGCTGTTTTTT. V and J are TRBV30 and TRBJ2-2; D is perhaps TRBD2 (6 bases). CDR1 and CDR2 (germline): GTSNPN, SVGIG (reference sequence). The CDR3 consists of 13 residues. V shed 5 bases and J shed 6 bases, with 13 bases lying between them. Variable domain in full (rest from reference TRBV30 and TRBJ2-2): SQTIHQWPATLVQPVGSPLSLECTVEGTSNPNLYWYRQAAGRGLQLLFYSVGIGQISSEVPQNLSASRPQDRQFILSSKKLLLSDSGFYLCAWERGGAGELFFGEGSRLTVL.

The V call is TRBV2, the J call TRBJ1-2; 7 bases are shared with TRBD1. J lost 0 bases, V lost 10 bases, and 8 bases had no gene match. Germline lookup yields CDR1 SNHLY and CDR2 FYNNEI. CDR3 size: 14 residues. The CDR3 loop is CATNTGDTNYGYTF. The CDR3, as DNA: TGTGCCACCAATACAGGGGATACTAACTATGGCTACACCTTC.

CDR3 in DNA: TGTGCCACCAGCAGAGCGGAGGTTACGGGCTATGGCTACACCTTC. This codes for CATSRAEVTGYGYTF. The chain joins TRBV15 to TRBJ1-2; D remains unclear. The V and J ends lost 1 base and 4 bases respectively, with 13 bases between them. The germline V gene has CDR1 LNHNV and CDR2 YYDKDF (reference sequence). The CDR3 sequence is 15 residues long.

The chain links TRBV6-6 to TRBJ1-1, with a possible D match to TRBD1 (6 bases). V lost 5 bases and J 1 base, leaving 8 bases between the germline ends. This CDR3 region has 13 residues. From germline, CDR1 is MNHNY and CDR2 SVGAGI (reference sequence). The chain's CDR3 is CASSGTSNTEAFF. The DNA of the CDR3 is TGTGCCAGCAGTGGGACATCGAACACTGAAGCTTTCTTT.

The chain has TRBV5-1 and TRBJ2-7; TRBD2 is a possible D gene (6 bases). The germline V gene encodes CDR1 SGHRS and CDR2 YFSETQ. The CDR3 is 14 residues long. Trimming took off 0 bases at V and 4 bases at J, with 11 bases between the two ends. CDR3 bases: TGCGCCAGCAGCTTGGCGGGAGTTGGGTACGAGCAGTACTTC. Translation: CASSLAGVGYEQYF.

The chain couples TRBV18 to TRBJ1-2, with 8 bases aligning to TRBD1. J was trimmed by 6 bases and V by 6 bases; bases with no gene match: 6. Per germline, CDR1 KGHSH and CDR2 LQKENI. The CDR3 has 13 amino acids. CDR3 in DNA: TGTGCCAGCTCGGAGACAGGGGTGGATGGCTACACCTTC. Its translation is CASSETGVDGYTF.

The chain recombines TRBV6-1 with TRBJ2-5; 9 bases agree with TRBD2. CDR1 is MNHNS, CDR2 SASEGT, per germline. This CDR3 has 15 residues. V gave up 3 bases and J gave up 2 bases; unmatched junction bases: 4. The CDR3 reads CASSDGTSLQETQYF. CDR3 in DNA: TGTGCCAGCAGTGATGGGACTAGCCTACAAGAGACCCAGTACTTC.

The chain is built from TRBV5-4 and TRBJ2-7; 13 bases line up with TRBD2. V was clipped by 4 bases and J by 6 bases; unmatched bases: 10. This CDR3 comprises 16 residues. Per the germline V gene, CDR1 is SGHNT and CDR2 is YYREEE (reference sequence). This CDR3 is CASSQGLAGNRGEQYF. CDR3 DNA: TGTGCCAGCAGCCAGGGACTAGCGGGAAACCGGGGCGAGCAGTACTTC.

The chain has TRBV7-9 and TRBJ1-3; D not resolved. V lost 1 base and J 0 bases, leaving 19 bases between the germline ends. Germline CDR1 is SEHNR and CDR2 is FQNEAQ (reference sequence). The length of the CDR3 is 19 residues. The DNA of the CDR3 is TGTGCCAGCAGCTTAGGTTCCAGAACCGATCTTAACTCTGGAAACACCATATATTTT. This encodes CASSLGSRTDLNSGNTIYF.

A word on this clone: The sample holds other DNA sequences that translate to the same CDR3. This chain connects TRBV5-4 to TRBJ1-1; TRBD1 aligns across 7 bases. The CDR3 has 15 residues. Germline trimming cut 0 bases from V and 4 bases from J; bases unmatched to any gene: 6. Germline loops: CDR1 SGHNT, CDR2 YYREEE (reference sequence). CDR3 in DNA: TGTGCCAGCAGCTTGGCAGGAGCAGGGGGCACTGAAGCTTTCTTT. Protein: CASSLAGAGGTEAFF.

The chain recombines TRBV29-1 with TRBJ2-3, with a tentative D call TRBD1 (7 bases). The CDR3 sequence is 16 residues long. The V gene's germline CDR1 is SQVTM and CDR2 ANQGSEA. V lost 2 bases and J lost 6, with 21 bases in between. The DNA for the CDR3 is TGCAGCGTTGAAATAAGGCAGGGGGGTCGGTTGGATACGCAGTATTTT. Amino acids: CSVEIRQGGRLDTQYF.

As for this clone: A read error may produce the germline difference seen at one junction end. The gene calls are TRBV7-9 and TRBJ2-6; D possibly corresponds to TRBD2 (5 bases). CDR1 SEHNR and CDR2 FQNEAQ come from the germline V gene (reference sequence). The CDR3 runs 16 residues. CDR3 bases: TGTTCCAGCAGCTTAGCGTCCCCGTCTGGGGCCAACGTCCTGACTTTC. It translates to CSSSLASPSGANVLTF.

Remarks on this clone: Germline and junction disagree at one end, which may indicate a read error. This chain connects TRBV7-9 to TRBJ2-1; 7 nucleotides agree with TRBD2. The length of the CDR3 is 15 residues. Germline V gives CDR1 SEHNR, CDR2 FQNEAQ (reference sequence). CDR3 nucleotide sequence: TGTTCCAGCAGCTCCTGGGGATCTAGCGGAAATGAGCAGTTCTTC. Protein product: CSSSSWGSSGNEQFF.

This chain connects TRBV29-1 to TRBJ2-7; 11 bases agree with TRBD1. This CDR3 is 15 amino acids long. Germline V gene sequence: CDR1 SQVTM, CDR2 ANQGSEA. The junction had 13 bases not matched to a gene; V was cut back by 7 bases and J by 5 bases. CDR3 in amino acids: CSGTLAGTGGNEQYF. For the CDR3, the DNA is TGCAGCGGGACCCTGGCCGGGACAGGGGGGAACGAGCAGTACTTC.

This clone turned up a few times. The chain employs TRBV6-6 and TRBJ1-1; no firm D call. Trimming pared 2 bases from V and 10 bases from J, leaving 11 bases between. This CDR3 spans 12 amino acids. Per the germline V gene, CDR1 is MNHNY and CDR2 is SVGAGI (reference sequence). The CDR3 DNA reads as TGTGCCAGCAGTTACATCGAGGTGTCAGCTTTCTTT. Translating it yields CASSYIEVSAFF.

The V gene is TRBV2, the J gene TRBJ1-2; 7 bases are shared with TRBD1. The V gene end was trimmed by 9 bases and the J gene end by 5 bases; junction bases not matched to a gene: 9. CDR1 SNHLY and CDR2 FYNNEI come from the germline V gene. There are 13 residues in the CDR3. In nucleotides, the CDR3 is TGTGCCAGTGCATCGACAGGGAAGTATGGCTACACCTTC. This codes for CASASTGKYGYTF.